This T cell receptor (beta chain) emerged from a study of graft-versus-host responses after intestinal transplantation. This clone was found once. The antigen remains undetermined. The protocol was immunoSEQ multiplex PCR, while the TCRdb copy is restricted to in-frame clones and leaves out a portion. The table lists some 120,000 clones, around nine tenths of them singletons. The germline CDR1 and CDR2 sequences are LNHNV and YYDKDF (reference sequence). The V and J ends lost 4 bases and 8 bases respectively, with 8 bases between them. This CDR3 comprises 11 residues. The J gene is TRBJ1-2, the V gene TRBV15; D is unresolved. The receptor was isolated from a human donor who received an intestinal transplant. The material was unstimulated CD4+ T cells sorted from spleen or lymph node cells, obtained before intestinal transplant. As DNA, the CDR3 is TGTGCCACCAGCACGGGATGGGGCTACACCTTC. Translated, it gives CATSTGWGYTF.